This T cell receptor (beta chain) is drawn from a study of blood T cell repertoires in COVID-19. Some clones are missing from TCRdb's copy, which holds only in-frame ones; the method was immunoSEQ multiplex PCR. The sample lists approximately 280,000 clones; around 87% were seen once. V lost 3 bases, J lost 7 bases, and 6 bases stayed unmatched. The V gene's germline CDR1 is GTSNPN and CDR2 SVGIG (reference sequence). There are 13 residues in the CDR3. The sequence came from a woman in her late teens or twenties with acute COVID-19. Sequenced material: PBMCs or T cells enriched from blood (not recorded which). The chain joins TRBV30 to TRBJ1-2, with 9 bases lining up with TRBD1. CDR3 loop: CAWSVDRGGGYTF. The CDR3, as DNA: TGTGCCTGGAGCGTGGACAGGGGAGGTGGCTACACCTTC.